Each of the 4 T cell receptor beta chains below was sequenced from the same sample in a study of blood T cell repertoires in COVID-19. Libraries were prepared by immunoSEQ multiplex PCR; TCRdb keeps only in-frame clonotypes and omits some of them. Here the sample spans 62,000 or so clones, approximately 83% being singletons. What was sequenced was peripheral blood. Receptors were obtained from a woman in her sixties or seventies with acute or convalescent COVID-19.

The chain recombines TRBV5-1 with TRBJ1-1; 7 bases align to TRBD1. Trimming cost V 4 bases and J 3 bases; bases outside gene matches: 12. This CDR3 has 16 amino acids. Germline V CDR1 and CDR2: SGHRS, YFSETQ. CDR3 amino acids: CASSTRPQQGYTEAFF. The CDR3 DNA reads as TGCGCCAGCAGCACAAGGCCTCAACAGGGGTACACTGAAGCTTTCTTT.

V usage is TRBV29-1 and J usage is TRBJ1-2, with D perhaps matching TRBD1 (5 bases). In germline, CDR1 is SQVTM, CDR2 ANQGSEA. Trimming stripped 0 bases from V and 3 bases from J, with 11 bases between. The CDR3 length is 14 residues. Written as DNA, the CDR3 is TGCAGCGTTGAAGACCCAGGGCGTGACTATGGCTACACCTTC. Translating it yields CSVEDPGRDYGYTF.

The chain couples TRBV13 to TRBJ2-7; TRBD1 agrees at 7 bases. V was clipped by 5 bases and J by 4 bases; unmatched bases: 5. Germline values: CDR1 PRHDT, CDR2 FYEKMQ (reference sequence). The CDR3 extends over 13 amino acids. The CDR3 nucleotides are TGTGCCAGCAGCCGACAGGGTGGGTACGAGCAGTACTTC. Translation gives CASSRQGGYEQYF.

The CDR3 nucleotides are TGTGCCAGTAGTATAAGGGTCAGGGACAATGAGCAGTTCTTC. It is translated as CASSIRVRDNEQFF. V and J are TRBV19 and TRBJ2-1, with a tentative D call TRBD1 (5 bases). In germline, CDR1 is LNHDA, CDR2 SQIVND (reference sequence). V lost 2 bases and J 5 bases, leaving 10 bases between the germline ends. The CDR3 extends over 14 amino acids.